The next 14 T cell receptor beta chains were all read from a single sample in a study of T-cell memory formation after mild COVID-19. Via MiXCR, TCRdb re-called the 5' RACE reads, giving one row per CDR3 protein. The data contain roughly 400,000 distinct CDR3 sequences, about a sixth of them singletons. The sequencing input was PBMCs or a T cell subset sorted from them (not recorded which). Receptors were obtained from a man aged 18 to 29 who had mild COVID-19 (a few samples of this study predate the infection). Cell type and time point are not known.

This chain uses TRBV7-9 with TRBJ1-4; 8 positions agree with TRBD1. The trim removed 4 bases at V and 8 bases at J, leaving 9 bases unmatched. Germline CDR1 reads SEHNR; CDR2 reads FQNEAQ (reference sequence). The CDR3 runs to 15 residues. CDR3 amino acids: CASSSWSGGAEKLFF. In nucleotides, the CDR3 is TGTGCCAGCAGCTCGTGGTCAGGGGGCGCGGAAAAACTGTTTTTT.

V usage is TRBV12-3 or TRBV12-4 and J usage is TRBJ2-1, with 7 positions matching TRBD1. The junction had 7 bases not matched to a gene; V was cut back by 2 bases and J by 6 bases. The CDR3 is made up of 15 amino acids. CDR3: CASSLRGGFFNEQFF. The DNA for the CDR3 is TGTGCCAGCAGTTTAAGAGGGGGCTTTTTCAATGAGCAGTTCTTC.

The V and J genes are TRBV4-2 and TRBJ2-1; 8 positions agree with TRBD2. V dropped 0 bases and J dropped 3; count of bases not matched to a gene: 7. The CDR3 has 17 amino acids. CDR1 is LGHNA and CDR2 is YNFKEQ in the germline V gene. Here the CDR3 DNA reads TGTGCCAGCAGCCAAGATGGTGATAGCGGGGTCTACAATGAGCAGTTCTTC. It translates to CASSQDGDSGVYNEQFF.

This clonotype was counted a single time. This chain connects TRBV4-3 to TRBJ2-1; TRBD2 matches 7 bases. The CDR3 loop spans 16 amino acids. Germline CDR1 and CDR2: LGHNA and YSLEER. The junction had 5 bases not matched to a gene; V was cut back by 0 bases and J by 3 bases. CDR3 nucleotide sequence: TGCGCCAGCAGCCAAGAATTGGCTAGCGGCTACAATGAGCAGTTCTTC. This sequence encodes CASSQELASGYNEQFF.

The V call is TRBV15, the J call TRBJ1-2, with 10 bases identical to TRBD1. The CDR3 totals 15 residues. Germline lookup yields CDR1 LNHNV and CDR2 YYDKDF (reference sequence). V was pared by 5 bases and J by 7 bases, with 10 bases of the junction left unmatched. CDR3 bases: TGTGCCACCAGCCCCCCCGGGACAGGGGAAAGTGGCTACACCTTC. It yields the protein CATSPPGTGESGYTF.

This sequence joins TRBV9 and TRBJ2-1; maybe TRBD1 (5 bases). This CDR3 is 14 amino acids long. The germline CDR1 and CDR2 sequences are SGDLS and YYNGEE. With 2 bases removed from V and 3 bases from J, the gap between germline ends came to 9 bases. The CDR3 nucleotides are TGTGCCAGCAGCGTTGCAGGGTACTACAATGAGCAGTTCTTC. Its translation is CASSVAGYYNEQFF.

This clonotype showed up just a few times. The V gene is TRBV7-8, the J gene TRBJ2-5; D is perhaps TRBD1 (5 bases). The CDR3 runs 16 residues. CDR1 is SGHVS and CDR2 is FQNEAQ in the germline V gene. The V and J ends lost 1 base and 1 base respectively, with 13 bases between them. The CDR3 DNA reads TGTGCCAGCAGCTTAGGCGCAGGGTTCGTCCAAGAGACCCAGTACTTC. Its protein product is CASSLGAGFVQETQYF.

This clonotype was seen a few times. The chain recombines TRBV5-1 with TRBJ1-2; D uncertain. CDR1 is SGHRS, CDR2 YFSETQ, per germline. The CDR3 has 12 amino acids. V gave up 5 bases and J gave up 4 bases, with 9 bases separating them. The chain's CDR3 is CASRAEGYGYTF. In DNA, the CDR3 is TGCGCCAGCAGGGCGGAAGGCTATGGCTACACCTTC. The full variable domain, in which reference TRBV5-1 and TRBJ1-2 provide the parts outside the CDR3, is KAGVTQTPRYLIKTRGQQVTLSCSPISGHRSVSWYQQTPGQGLQFLFEYFSETQRNKGNFPGRFSGRQFSNSRSEMNVSTLELGDSALYLCASRAEGYGYTFGSGTRLTVV.

There are a few counts of this clonotype. This chain links TRBV28 with TRBJ1-5, with 7 bases fitting TRBD1. The germline gives CDR1 MDHEN, CDR2 SYDVKM. The length of the CDR3 is 14 residues. J was trimmed by 7 bases and V by 5 bases; bases with no gene match: 8. This CDR3 is CASSPSSGGQPQHF. DNA for the CDR3: TGTGCCAGCAGTCCGAGTTCAGGGGGGCAGCCCCAGCATTTT.

The J gene is TRBJ2-3, the V gene TRBV7-9, with 9 bases that match TRBD2. The CDR3 extends over 14 amino acids. Germline CDR1 SEHNR, CDR2 FQNEAQ (reference sequence). Trimming took 5 bases from V and 7 from J; bases not matched to a gene: 7. The CDR3 DNA sequence: TGTGCCAGCAGCCCTGGGACTAGCCGCAATACGCAGTATTTT. Its protein product is CASSPGTSRNTQYF. Full variable domain (outside the CDR3, taken from reference TRBV7-9 and TRBJ2-3): DTGVSQNPRHKITKRGQNVTFRCDPISEHNRLYWYRQTLGQGPEFLTYFQNEAQLEKSRLLSDRFSAERPKGSFSTLEIQRTEQGDSAMYLCASSPGTSRNTQYFGPGTRLTVL.

This clonotype occurred a few times. The V call is TRBV4-1, the J call TRBJ1-1; D not resolved. The CDR3 has 16 residues. The V end lost 1 base, the J end lost 2 bases, and 14 bases lay between the germline ends. The germline V gene encodes CDR1 MGHRA and CDR2 YSYEKL. CDR3 protein: CASSQVGRGQNTEAFF. CDR3 nucleotide sequence: TGCGCCAGCAGCCAAGTTGGTAGAGGGCAAAACACTGAAGCTTTCTTT.

At least ten counts were recorded for this clonotype. The V call is TRBV4-1, the J call TRBJ2-7, with a weak D call TRBD1 (6 bases). Germline V gives CDR1 MGHRA, CDR2 YSYEKL. Trimming removed 2 bases at V and 3 bases at J, with 14 bases between. The CDR3 totals 15 residues. The CDR3 loop is CASSQSTGNYYEQYF. The DNA for the CDR3 is TGCGCCAGCAGCCAATCTACAGGGAACTACTACGAGCAGTACTTC.

In its sample, this clonotype was seen a few times. This sequence joins TRBV15 and TRBJ2-3; D is perhaps TRBD1 or TRBD2 (5 bases each). The CDR3 totals 17 residues. V was cut by 4 bases and J by 4 bases, with 21 bases left in between. From germline, CDR1 is LNHNV and CDR2 YYDKDF (reference sequence). This CDR3 reads CATSTEGSQSVADTQYF. The CDR3 DNA follows: TGTGCCACCAGCACCGAGGGGTCTCAGTCGGTCGCAGATACGCAGTATTTT.

CDR3 coding DNA: TGTGCCAGCAGTGCCGACAGGGTCGGGGCCAACGTCCTGACTTTC. It specifies CASSADRVGANVLTF. This chain connects TRBV7-9 to TRBJ2-6; 7 nucleotides agree with TRBD1. V trimming: 6 bases; J trimming: 4 bases; junction bases outside the gene matches: 6. Per germline, CDR1 SEHNR and CDR2 FQNEAQ (reference sequence). The CDR3 has 15 residues.